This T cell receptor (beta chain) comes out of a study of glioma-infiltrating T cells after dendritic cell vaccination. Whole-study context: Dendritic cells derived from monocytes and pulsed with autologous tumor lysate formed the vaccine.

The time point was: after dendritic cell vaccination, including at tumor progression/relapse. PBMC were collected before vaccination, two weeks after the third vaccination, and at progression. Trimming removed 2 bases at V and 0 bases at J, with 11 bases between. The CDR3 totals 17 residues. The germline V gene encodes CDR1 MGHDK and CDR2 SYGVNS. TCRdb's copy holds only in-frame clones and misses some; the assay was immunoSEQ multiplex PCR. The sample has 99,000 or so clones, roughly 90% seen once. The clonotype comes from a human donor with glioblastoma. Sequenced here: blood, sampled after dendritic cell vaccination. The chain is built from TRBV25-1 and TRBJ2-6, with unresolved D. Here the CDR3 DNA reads TGTGCCAGCAGTGAAGGCAGATCCAACTCTGGGGCCAACGTCCTGACTTTC. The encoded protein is CASSEGRSNSGANVLTF.